A single sample is the source of the 11 T cell receptor beta chains below, sequenced in a study of blood T cell repertoires in COVID-19. Generated by immunoSEQ multiplex PCR, the TCRdb table keeps only in-frame clones and is missing some. Here the sample spans 250,000 or so clones, 70% to 85% being singletons. Sequenced: peripheral blood. All receptors derive from a woman of 80 years or more with acute or convalescent COVID-19.

The rearrangement links TRBV2 to TRBJ2-7; D gene uncertain. V gave up 7 bases and J gave up 0 bases, with 7 bases separating them. Germline-derived CDR1 and CDR2 are SNHLY and FYNNEI. This CDR3 contains 12 residues. CDR3 residues: CASMSLSYEQYF. DNA for the CDR3: TGTGCCAGCATGAGCCTCTCCTACGAGCAGTACTTC.

The chain recombines TRBV2 with TRBJ2-3; 9 bases fit TRBD2. After removal of 7 bases from V and 1 base from J, the junction contained 3 bases not matched to a gene. Germline V gene data show CDR1 as SNHLY and CDR2 as FYNNEI. The CDR3 loop spans 14 amino acids. The CDR3 here is CASNLAGRTDTQYF. CDR3 nucleotides: TGTGCCAGCAATCTAGCGGGGCGCACAGATACGCAGTATTTT.

This clone came up a few times. This chain connects TRBV6-6 to TRBJ2-2; D is perhaps TRBD1 (6 bases). CDR1 is MNHNY and CDR2 is SVGAGI in the germline V gene (reference sequence). V gave up 7 bases and J gave up 4 bases, with 13 bases separating them. The CDR3 consists of 14 residues. The CDR3 loop reads CASNPDSSTGELFF. CDR3 nucleotides: TGTGCCAGCAATCCGGACAGTAGCACCGGGGAGCTGTTTTTT.

The chain carries TRBV5-1 and TRBJ2-1; a possible D gene is TRBD2 (5 bases). Trimming pared 4 bases from V and 0 bases from J, leaving 20 bases between. In germline, CDR1 is SGHRS, CDR2 YFSETQ. The CDR3 has 18 amino acids. CDR3 in DNA: TGCGCCAGCAGCGCTAAACTAGGACTTCAGGACTCCTACAATGAGCAGTTCTTC. Its protein product is CASSAKLGLQDSYNEQFF.

This chain joins TRBV6-5 and TRBJ1-2; 9 bases are a match to TRBD1. V shed 6 bases, J shed 8 bases, and the junction held 7 bases outside the gene matches. The CDR3 runs 13 residues. Per the germline V gene, CDR1 is MNHEY and CDR2 is SVGAGI. The CDR3 DNA is TGTGCCAGCAGGCCGGACAGGGGCGGGGGCTACACCTTC. This codes for CASRPDRGGGYTF.

This clone was detected a few times. The chain couples TRBV5-1 to TRBJ2-5; the match to TRBD1 covers 12 bases. Trimming cost V 5 bases and J 3 bases; bases outside gene matches: 5. The germline CDR1 and CDR2 sequences are SGHRS and YFSETQ. CDR3 length: 15 residues. The CDR3 DNA reads as TGCGCCAGCAGTGGCGGGACAGGGGGCGAAGAGACCCAGTACTTC. Its protein product is CASSGGTGGEETQYF.

The rearrangement links TRBV27 to TRBJ2-1, with TRBD2 identical over 8 bases. Germline V gives CDR1 MNHEY, CDR2 SMNVEV (reference sequence). V dropped 5 bases and J dropped 0; count of bases not matched to a gene: 3. The CDR3 sequence is 15 residues long. The CDR3, as DNA: TGTGCCAGCAGTGTCGGGACTAGCTCCTACAATGAGCAGTTCTTC. This codes for CASSVGTSSYNEQFF.

This chain uses TRBV6-5 with TRBJ1-6; D possibly corresponds to TRBD1 (6 bases). V was trimmed by 5 bases and J by 10 bases, leaving 12 bases between them. In germline, CDR1 is MNHEY, CDR2 SVGAGI. This CDR3 region has 13 residues. CDR3 in amino acids: CASSRTGISPLHF. DNA of the CDR3: TGTGCCAGCAGTCGAACAGGGATCTCACCCCTCCACTTT.

V and J are TRBV7-9 and TRBJ1-3; perhaps TRBD1 as D (6 bases). V was pared by 5 bases and J by 5 bases, with 16 bases between. In germline, CDR1 is SEHNR, CDR2 FQNEAQ (reference sequence). The CDR3 contains 15 residues. The CDR3 sequence: CASSPRGTQRNTIYF. In nucleotides, the CDR3 is TGTGCCAGCAGCCCCCGTGGGACACAGCGAAACACCATATATTTT.

V is TRBV19 and J is TRBJ2-3; weak D call: TRBD2 (7 bases). CDR3 length: 15 residues. The V and J ends lost 5 bases and 1 base respectively, with 13 bases between them. The germline CDR1 and CDR2 sequences are LNHDA and SQIVND (reference sequence). In nucleotides, the CDR3 is TGTGCCAGTAGTTCGGGGGGCCGGGGCACAGATACGCAGTATTTT. Amino acids: CASSSGGRGTDTQYF.

The V gene is TRBV12-3 or TRBV12-4, the J gene TRBJ2-7; D gene ambiguous. The V gene lost 3 bases and the J gene lost 4 bases, with 4 bases spanning the gap. CDR3 length: 11 residues. The CDR3: CASSLEYEQYF. Here the CDR3 DNA reads TGTGCCAGCAGTTTGGAGTACGAGCAGTACTTC.